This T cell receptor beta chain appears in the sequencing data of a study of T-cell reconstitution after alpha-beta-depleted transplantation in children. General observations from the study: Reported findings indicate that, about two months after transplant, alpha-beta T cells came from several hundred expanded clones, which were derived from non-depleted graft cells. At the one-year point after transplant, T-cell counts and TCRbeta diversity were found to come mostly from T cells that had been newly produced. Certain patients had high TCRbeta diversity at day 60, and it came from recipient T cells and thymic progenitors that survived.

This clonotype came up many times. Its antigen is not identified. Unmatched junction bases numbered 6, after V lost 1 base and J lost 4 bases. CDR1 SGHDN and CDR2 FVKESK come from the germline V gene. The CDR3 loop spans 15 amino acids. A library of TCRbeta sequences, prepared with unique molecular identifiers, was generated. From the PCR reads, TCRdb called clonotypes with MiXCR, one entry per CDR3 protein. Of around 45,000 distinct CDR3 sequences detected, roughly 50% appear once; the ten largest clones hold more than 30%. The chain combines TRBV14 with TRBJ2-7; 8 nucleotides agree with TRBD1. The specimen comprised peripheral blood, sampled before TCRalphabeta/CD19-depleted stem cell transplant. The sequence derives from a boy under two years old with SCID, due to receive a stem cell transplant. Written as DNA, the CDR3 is TGTGCCAGCAGCCAAGCGTGGGACAGGAGGTACGAGCAGTACTTC. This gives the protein CASSQAWDRRYEQYF.